These 11 T cell receptor beta chains originate from one sample sequenced in a study of cytomegalovirus exposure and HLA in healthy donors. 13 Jbeta primers and 60 Vbeta primers were used for the PCR. TCRdb's table, derived via immunoSEQ multiplex PCR, lists solely in-frame clones and lacks some. Found here are fewer than 200,000 clones, approximately 80% of them singletons; the top ten hold under 6%. The specimen was PBMCs. Receptor source: a woman in her forties or fifties in good health and CMV-seropositive.

This rearrangement joins TRBV5-8 to TRBJ1-5; the D gene is possibly TRBD1 (5 bases). This CDR3 has 15 residues. Per the germline V gene, CDR1 is SGHTS and CDR2 is YDEGEE. Trimming pared 2 bases from V and 2 bases from J, leaving 11 bases between. Here the CDR3 reads CASSFGGRGNQPQHF. The CDR3 DNA sequence: TGTGCCAGCAGCTTCGGGGGGAGAGGCAATCAGCCCCAGCATTTT.

This clone was observed a handful of times. The chain joins TRBV9 to TRBJ1-2, with D perhaps TRBD1 (6 bases). Germline V gives CDR1 SGDLS, CDR2 YYNGEE. The V end was cut by 4 bases, the J end by 0 bases, with 16 bases between. The CDR3 length is 16 residues. CDR3 amino acids: CASSPGGYGPNYGYTF. In DNA, the CDR3 is TGTGCCAGCAGCCCTGGGGGCTATGGACCTAACTATGGCTACACCTTC.

This chain connects TRBV6-1 to TRBJ1-2; a possible D gene is TRBD1 (6 bases). V was pared by 0 bases and J by 2 bases, with 13 bases between. From germline, CDR1 is MNHNS and CDR2 SASEGT. The CDR3 length is 16 residues. The CDR3 region has the DNA TGTGCCAGCAGTGAAGCGCTGGCAGGGGTCAACTATGGCTACACCTTC. It specifies CASSEALAGVNYGYTF.

This chain connects TRBV10-2 to TRBJ1-2; 8 bases align to TRBD1. Germline CDR1 and CDR2: WSHSY and SAAADI. The CDR3 loop spans 13 amino acids. Unmatched junction bases numbered 5, after V lost 5 bases and J lost 6 bases. The CDR3 DNA follows: TGCGCCAGCAGTCTTGACAGGGGACATGGCTACACCTTC. Protein: CASSLDRGHGYTF.

This clone appeared a few times. The chain carries TRBV10-2 and TRBJ2-7; 7 bases are a match to TRBD1. V was clipped by 2 bases and J by 11 bases; unmatched bases: 9. Germline CDR1 and CDR2: WSHSY and SAAADI. The length of the CDR3 is 13 residues. CDR3 protein: CASSERDSPGKYF. CDR3 bases: TGCGCCAGCAGTGAGAGGGACAGCCCCGGAAAGTACTTC.

Comment on this clone: An end of the junction does not agree with germline; a read error may underlie this. The identical CDR3 is also encoded by other nucleotide sequences in the sample. V and J are TRBV7-9 and TRBJ2-1; D ambiguous. This CDR3 is 10 amino acids long. Looked up from germline, CDR1 is SEHNR and CDR2 is FQNEAQ (reference sequence). Written as DNA, the CDR3 is TGTTCCAGCAGCCCGAGAGAGCAGTTCTTC. It specifies CSSSPREQFF.

The gene calls are TRBV11-1 and TRBJ2-5; D is ambiguous. V dropped 7 bases and J dropped 0 bases, with 12 bases sitting between them. The CDR3 is 14 amino acids. CDR1 is SGHAT, CDR2 FQDESV, per germline (reference sequence). CDR3 region: CASNARSYQETQYF. CDR3 sequence (DNA): TGTGCCAGCAACGCGAGGAGCTACCAAGAGACCCAGTACTTC.

This chain uses TRBV7-2 with TRBJ2-2, with 15 bases aligning to TRBD2. Germline V gene lookup returns CDR1 SGHTA and CDR2 FQGNSA. J gave up 4 bases and V 8 bases, and 11 bases lay outside the gene matches. The CDR3 extends over 18 amino acids. The CDR3 reads CASDPGLAGGPGTGELFF. CDR3 DNA sequence: TGTGCCAGCGACCCCGGACTAGCGGGAGGGCCGGGCACCGGGGAGCTGTTTTTT. Variable domain in full (rest from reference TRBV7-2 and TRBJ2-2): GAGVSQSPSNKVTEKGKDVELRCDPISGHTALYWYRQSLGQGLEFLIYFQGNSAPDKSGLPSDRFSAERTGGSVSTLTIQRTQQEDSAVYLCASDPGLAGGPGTGELFFGEGSRLTVL.

The V gene is TRBV5-4, the J gene TRBJ2-7; unclear D gene. The CDR3 length is 14 residues. The V end lost 0 bases, the J end lost 5 bases, and 12 bases lay between the germline ends. In germline, CDR1 is SGHNT, CDR2 YYREEE (reference sequence). CDR3 in DNA: TGTGCCAGCAGCTTGGCAGGCATTCCCAACGAGCAGTACTTC. Amino acid sequence: CASSLAGIPNEQYF.

The chain has TRBV2 and TRBJ1-6; D is possibly TRBD1 (6 bases). V shed 8 bases and J shed 8 bases, with 19 bases lying between them. The CDR3 totals 15 residues. Germline V gene sequence: CDR1 SNHLY, CDR2 FYNNEI. The CDR3 loop is CASGTGGGGYSPLHF. The CDR3 nucleotides are TGTGCCAGCGGGACGGGGGGCGGGGGTTATTCACCCCTCCACTTT.

This clone was detected only once. V usage is TRBV28 and J usage is TRBJ2-1, with a weak D call TRBD1 (6 bases). Per the germline V gene, CDR1 is MDHEN and CDR2 is SYDVKM. This CDR3 is built from 13 residues. The V gene lost 6 bases and the J gene lost 12 bases, with 18 bases spanning the gap. The CDR3 DNA is TGTGCCAGCAGGCCCATGTCAGGGGAAGGGCAGTTCTTC. Translation gives CASRPMSGEGQFF. Looking up the rest from reference TRBV28 and TRBJ2-1 gives the full variable domain: DVKVTQSSRYLVKRTGEKVFLECVQDMDHENMFWYRQDPGLGLRLIYFSYDVKMKEKGDIPEGYSVSREKKERFSLILESASTNQTSMYLCASRPMSGEGQFFGPGTRLTVL.